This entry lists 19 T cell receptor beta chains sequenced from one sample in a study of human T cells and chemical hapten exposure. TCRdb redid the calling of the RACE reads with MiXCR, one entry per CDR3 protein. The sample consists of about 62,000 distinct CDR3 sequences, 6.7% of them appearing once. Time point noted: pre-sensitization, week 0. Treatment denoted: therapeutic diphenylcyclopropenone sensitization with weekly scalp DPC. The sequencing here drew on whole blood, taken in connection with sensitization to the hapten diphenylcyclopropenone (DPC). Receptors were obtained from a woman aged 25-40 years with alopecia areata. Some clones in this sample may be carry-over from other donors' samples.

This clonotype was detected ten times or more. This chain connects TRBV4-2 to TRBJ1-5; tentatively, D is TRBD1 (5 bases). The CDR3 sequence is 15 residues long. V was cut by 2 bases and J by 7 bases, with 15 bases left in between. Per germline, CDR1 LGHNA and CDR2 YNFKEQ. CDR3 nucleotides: TGTGCCAGCAGCCAATATTTGGGGCCCGGGCAGCCCCAGCATTTT. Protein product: CASSQYLGPGQPQHF.

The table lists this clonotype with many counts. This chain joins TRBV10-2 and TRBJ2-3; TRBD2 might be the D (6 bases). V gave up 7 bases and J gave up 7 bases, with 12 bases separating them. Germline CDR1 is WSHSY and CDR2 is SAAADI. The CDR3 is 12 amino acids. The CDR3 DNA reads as TGCGCCAGCACCGGACTACCTAATACGCAGTATTTT. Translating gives CASTGLPNTQYF.

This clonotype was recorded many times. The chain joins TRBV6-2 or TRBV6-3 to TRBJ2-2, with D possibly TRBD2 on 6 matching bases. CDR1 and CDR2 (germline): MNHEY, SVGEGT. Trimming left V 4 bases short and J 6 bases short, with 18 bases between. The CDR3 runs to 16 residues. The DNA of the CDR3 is TGTGCCAGCAGTTCTGGCGGGGCCCGAAGGGCCGGGGAGCTGTTTTTT. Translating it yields CASSSGGARRAGELFF.

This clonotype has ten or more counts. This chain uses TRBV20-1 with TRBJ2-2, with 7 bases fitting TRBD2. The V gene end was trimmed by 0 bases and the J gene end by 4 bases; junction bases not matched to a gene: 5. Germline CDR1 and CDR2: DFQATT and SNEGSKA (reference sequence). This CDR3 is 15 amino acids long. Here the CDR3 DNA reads TGCAGTGCTAGAGATCCGGGAGGAGGCACCGGGGAGCTGTTTTTT. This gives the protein CSARDPGGGTGELFF.

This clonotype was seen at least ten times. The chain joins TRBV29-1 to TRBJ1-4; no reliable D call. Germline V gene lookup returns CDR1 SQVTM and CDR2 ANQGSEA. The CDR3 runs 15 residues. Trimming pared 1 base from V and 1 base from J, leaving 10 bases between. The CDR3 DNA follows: TGCAGCGTTGAAGCCCTTCAAGAAACTAATGAAAAACTGTTTTTT. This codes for CSVEALQETNEKLFF.

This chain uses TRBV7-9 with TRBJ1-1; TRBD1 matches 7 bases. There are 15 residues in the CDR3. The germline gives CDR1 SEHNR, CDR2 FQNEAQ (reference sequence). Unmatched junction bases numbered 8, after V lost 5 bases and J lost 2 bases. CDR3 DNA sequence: TGTGCCAGCAGCCTTAAAGGGGGCTCTAACACTGAAGCTTTCTTT. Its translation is CASSLKGGSNTEAFF.

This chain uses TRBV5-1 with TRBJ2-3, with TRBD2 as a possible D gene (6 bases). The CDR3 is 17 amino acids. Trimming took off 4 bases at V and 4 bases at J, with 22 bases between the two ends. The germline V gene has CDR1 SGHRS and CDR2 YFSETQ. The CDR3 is CASSPQGRGLPPDTQYF. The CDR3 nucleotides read TGCGCCAGCAGCCCCCAAGGGCGGGGTCTTCCTCCAGATACGCAGTATTTT.

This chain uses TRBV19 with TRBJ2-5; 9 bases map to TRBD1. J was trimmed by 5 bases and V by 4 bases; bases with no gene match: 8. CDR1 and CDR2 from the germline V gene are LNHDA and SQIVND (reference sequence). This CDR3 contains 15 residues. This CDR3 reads CASSTPGQGEETQYF. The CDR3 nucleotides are TGTGCCAGTAGTACCCCGGGACAGGGCGAGGAGACCCAGTACTTC.

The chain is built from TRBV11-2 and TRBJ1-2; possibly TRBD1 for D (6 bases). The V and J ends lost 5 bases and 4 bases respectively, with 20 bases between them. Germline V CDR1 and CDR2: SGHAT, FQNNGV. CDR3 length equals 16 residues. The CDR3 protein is CASSLNRDGFPYGYTF. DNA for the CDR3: TGTGCCAGCAGCCTCAACAGGGATGGCTTTCCCTATGGCTACACCTTC.

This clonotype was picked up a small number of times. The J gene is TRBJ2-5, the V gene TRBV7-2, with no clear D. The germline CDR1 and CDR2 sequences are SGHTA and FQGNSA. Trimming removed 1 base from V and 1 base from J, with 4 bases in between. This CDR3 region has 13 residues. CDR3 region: CASSLGSQETQYF. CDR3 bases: TGTGCCAGCAGCTTAGGCAGCCAAGAGACCCAGTACTTC.

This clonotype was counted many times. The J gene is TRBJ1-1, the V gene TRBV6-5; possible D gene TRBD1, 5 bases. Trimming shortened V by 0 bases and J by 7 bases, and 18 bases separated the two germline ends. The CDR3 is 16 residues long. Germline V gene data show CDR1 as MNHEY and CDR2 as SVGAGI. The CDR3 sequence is CASSYSPGSGGSEAFF. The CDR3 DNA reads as TGTGCCAGCAGTTACTCTCCCGGATCGGGGGGGAGTGAAGCTTTCTTT.

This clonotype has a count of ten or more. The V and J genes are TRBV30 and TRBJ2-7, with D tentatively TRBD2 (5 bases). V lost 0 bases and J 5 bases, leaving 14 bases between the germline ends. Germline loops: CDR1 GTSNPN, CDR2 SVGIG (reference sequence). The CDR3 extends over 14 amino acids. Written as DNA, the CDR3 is TGTGCCTGGAGTGTCGGTGCGGGTATCAACGAGCAGTACTTC. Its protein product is CAWSVGAGINEQYF.

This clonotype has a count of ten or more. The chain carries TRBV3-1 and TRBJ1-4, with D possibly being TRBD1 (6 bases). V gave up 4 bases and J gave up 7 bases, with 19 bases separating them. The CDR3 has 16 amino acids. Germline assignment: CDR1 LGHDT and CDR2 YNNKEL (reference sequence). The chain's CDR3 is CASSRRQVGRREKLFF. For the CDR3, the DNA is TGTGCCAGCAGCCGCCGACAGGTGGGACGGCGTGAAAAACTGTTTTTT.

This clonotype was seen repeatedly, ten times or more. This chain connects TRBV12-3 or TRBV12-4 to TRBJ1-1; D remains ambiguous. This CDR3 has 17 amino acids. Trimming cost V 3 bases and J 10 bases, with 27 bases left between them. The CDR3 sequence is CASSFGSRSLHPDGAFF. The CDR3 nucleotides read TGTGCCAGCAGTTTTGGATCCCGCTCGTTACACCCCGATGGAGCTTTCTTT.

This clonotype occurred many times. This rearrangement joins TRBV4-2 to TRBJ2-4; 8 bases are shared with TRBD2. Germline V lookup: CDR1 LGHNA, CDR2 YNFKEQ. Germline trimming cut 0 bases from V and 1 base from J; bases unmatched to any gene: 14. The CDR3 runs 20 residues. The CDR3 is CASSQERRLAGPWAKNIQYF. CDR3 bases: TGTGCCAGCAGCCAAGAACGGAGGCTAGCGGGCCCTTGGGCCAAAAACATTCAGTACTTC.

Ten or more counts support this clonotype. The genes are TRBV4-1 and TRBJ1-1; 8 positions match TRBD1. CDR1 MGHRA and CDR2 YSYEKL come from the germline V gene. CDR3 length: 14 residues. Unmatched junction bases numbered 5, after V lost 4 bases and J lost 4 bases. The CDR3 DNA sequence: TGCGCCAGCAGCCCGACAGGGGCGAGCACTGAAGCTTTCTTT. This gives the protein CASSPTGASTEAFF.

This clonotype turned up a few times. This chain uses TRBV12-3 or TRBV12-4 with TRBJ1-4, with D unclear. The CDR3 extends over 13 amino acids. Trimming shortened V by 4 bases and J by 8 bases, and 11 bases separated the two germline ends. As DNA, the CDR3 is TGTGCCAGCAGTTCTACCAATGGCGAAAAACTGTTTTTT. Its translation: CASSSTNGEKLFF.

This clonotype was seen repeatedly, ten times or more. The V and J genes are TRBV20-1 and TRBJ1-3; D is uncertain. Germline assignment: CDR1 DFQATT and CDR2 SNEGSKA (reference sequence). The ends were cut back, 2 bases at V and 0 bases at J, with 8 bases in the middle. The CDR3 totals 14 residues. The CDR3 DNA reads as TGCAGTGCTAGATCCAGAAACTCTGGAAACACCATATATTTT. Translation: CSARSRNSGNTIYF.

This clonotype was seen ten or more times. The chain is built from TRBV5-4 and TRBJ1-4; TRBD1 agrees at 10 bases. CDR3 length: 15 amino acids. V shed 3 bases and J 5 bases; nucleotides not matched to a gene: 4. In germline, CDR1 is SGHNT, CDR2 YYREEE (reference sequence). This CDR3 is CASSYRDRGNEKLFF. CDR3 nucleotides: TGTGCCAGCAGCTACCGGGACAGGGGAAATGAAAAACTGTTTTTT.